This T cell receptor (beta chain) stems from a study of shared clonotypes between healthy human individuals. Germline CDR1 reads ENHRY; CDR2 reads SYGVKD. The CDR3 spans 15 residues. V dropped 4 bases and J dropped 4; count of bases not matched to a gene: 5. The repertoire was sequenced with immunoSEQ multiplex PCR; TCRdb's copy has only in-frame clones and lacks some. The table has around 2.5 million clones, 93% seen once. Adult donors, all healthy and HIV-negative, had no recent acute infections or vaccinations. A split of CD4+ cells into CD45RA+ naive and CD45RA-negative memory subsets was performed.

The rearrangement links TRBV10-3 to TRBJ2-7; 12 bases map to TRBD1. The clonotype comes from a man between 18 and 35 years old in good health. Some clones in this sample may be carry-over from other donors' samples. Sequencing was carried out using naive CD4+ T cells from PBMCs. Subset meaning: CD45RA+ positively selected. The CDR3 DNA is TGTGCCATCAGTGGGGGACAGGGGGCGGGTTACGAGCAGTACTTC. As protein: CAISGGQGAGYEQYF.